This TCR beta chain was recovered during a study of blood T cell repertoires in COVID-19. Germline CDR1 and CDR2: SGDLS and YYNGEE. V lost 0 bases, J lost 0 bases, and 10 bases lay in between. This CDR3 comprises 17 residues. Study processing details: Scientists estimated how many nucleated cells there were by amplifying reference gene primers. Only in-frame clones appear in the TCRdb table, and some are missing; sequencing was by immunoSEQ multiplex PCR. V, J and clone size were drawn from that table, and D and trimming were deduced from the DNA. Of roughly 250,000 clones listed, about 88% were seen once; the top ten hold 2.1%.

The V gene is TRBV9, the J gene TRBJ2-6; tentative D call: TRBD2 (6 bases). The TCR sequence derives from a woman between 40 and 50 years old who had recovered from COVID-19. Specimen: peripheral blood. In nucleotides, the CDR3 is TGTGCCAGCAGCGTAGCTCCCGGGGGCTCTGGGGCCAACGTCCTGACTTTC. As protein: CASSVAPGGSGANVLTF.